The 3 T cell receptor beta chains below were found in one sample sequenced in a study of cytomegalovirus exposure and HLA in healthy donors. This table comes from immunoSEQ multiplex PCR, and its TCRdb copy is limited to in-frame clones, with some not included. In the table there are 160,000 or so clones, 70% to 90% of which are singletons. The sequencing sample was made of PBMCs. Receptors were obtained from a man aged 18 to 30 in good health and CMV-seronegative.

J is TRBJ2-1 and V is TRBV4-3, with D unresolved. The CDR3 is 13 residues long. The V and J ends lost 0 bases and 4 bases respectively, with 4 bases between them. Looked up from germline, CDR1 is LGHNA and CDR2 is YSLEER. CDR3 coding DNA: TGCGCCAGCAGCCAAGACCAGTACAATGAGCAGTTCTTC. It yields the protein CASSQDQYNEQFF.

The chain has TRBV5-1 and TRBJ1-1; TRBD1 aligns across 7 bases. The CDR3 is 14 residues long. Germline V lookup: CDR1 SGHRS, CDR2 YFSETQ. The junction had 3 bases not matched to a gene; V was cut back by 1 base and J by 3 bases. Here the CDR3 reads CASSLTGVDTEAFF. CDR3 bases: TGCGCCAGCAGCTTGACAGGGGTGGACACTGAAGCTTTCTTT.

The rearrangement links TRBV28 to TRBJ2-1; D possibly corresponds to TRBD1 (6 bases). From germline, CDR1 is MDHEN and CDR2 SYDVKM. The ends were cut back, 2 bases at V and 9 bases at J, with 11 bases in the middle. The CDR3 spans 13 residues. CDR3 sequence reads: CASSLLSRGEQFF. The CDR3 DNA sequence: TGTGCCAGCAGTTTACTCTCCAGGGGTGAGCAGTTCTTC.